Sequencing of this TCR beta chain was carried out in a study of blood T cell repertoires in COVID-19. About the research overall: The origin of the acute and convalescent COVID-19 samples was the United States, Italy and Spain. Nucleic acid was either cDNA or gDNA, and it came from T cells, B-cell-depleted T cells, or PBMCs.

Study processing details: Estimation of nucleated cell counts relied on the amplification of reference gene primers. The data were produced by immunoSEQ multiplex PCR, yet TCRdb's version contains in-frame clones alone and is incomplete. That table is the source of V, J and clone size, and D and trimming were worked out from the DNA. Of over 90,000 clones in the sample, 80% to 90% were seen once. In germline, CDR1 is SGHAT, CDR2 FQNNGV. Trimming left V 2 bases short and J 5 bases short, with 6 bases between. CDR3 length equals 12 residues. The sequence was obtained from a man aged 35-49 years with active or convalescent COVID-19. The rearrangement joins TRBV11-2 to TRBJ2-5; no definite D call. Sequenced input: peripheral blood. CDR3 sequence reads: CASSLQRETQYF. CDR3 DNA sequence: TGTGCCAGCAGCTTACAACGGGAGACCCAGTACTTC.